In this sample, the clone carrying this TCR beta chain turned up many times. Its antigen is undetermined. The data were taken from a study of T cell repertoires in cytomegalovirus infection. TCRdb itself ran the reads through MiXCR, one entry per CDR3 protein. The sample consists of approximately 910,000 distinct CDR3 sequences, less than 35% of them appearing once. The CDR3 spans 17 residues. The ends lost 4 bases at V and 0 bases at J; junction bases unmatched: 1. Germline V gives CDR1 SGHTA, CDR2 FQGTGA. The TCR was taken from a human donor in good health (CMV status not recorded). Some clones in this sample may be carry-over from other donors' samples. The sample was cultured CD8+ T cells from PBMCs, taken from culture after CMV antigen stimulation. The gene calls are TRBV7-3 and TRBJ2-2; 14 bases agree with TRBD2. The CDR3 nucleotides read TGTGCCAGCAGCTGGACTAGCGGGGGGACGAACACCGGGGAGCTGTTTTTT. Its translation is CASSWTSGGTNTGELFF.